A selection of T cell receptor beta chains follows, all from one sample in a study of OX40 agonist ivuxolimab in advanced cancers. The assay was immunoSEQ multiplex PCR, and TCRdb's table has in-frame clones only and misses some. The data show 60,000 to 65,000 clones, roughly nine tenths seen once. The sample consisted of CD4+ or CD8+ T cells sorted from blood, taken in a trial of the OX40 agonist ivuxolimab. These receptors were obtained from an adult with an advanced solid tumor such as melanoma, head and neck, liver or kidney cancer. Each CDR3 is given with its conserved first and last residue. The D gene is left open where the match is weak. The size of a clone is reported for some rows only, either as once, few or many, or as a class for expanded clones.

CASSDLGRAQETQYF | TGTGCCAGCAGTGACTTGGGCAGGGCCCAAGAGACCCAGTACTTC | . | . | TRBJ2-5 | TRBV25-1
CASRGLAAGELFF | TGTGCCAGTAGGGGGCTAGCGGCCGGGGAGCTGTTTTTT | TRBD2 | . | TRBJ2-2 | TRBV19
CASSRTGEIGYTF | TGTGCCAGCAGCCGGACAGGGGAAATCGGCTACACCTTC | TRBD1 | . | TRBJ1-2 | TRBV6-1
CASSVGQSYNEQFF | TGTGCCAGTAGTGTCGGGCAGTCCTACAATGAGCAGTTCTTC | . | . | TRBJ2-1 | TRBV19
CASAQVMVTIYF | TGTGCCAGCGCCCAGGTGATGGTCACCATATATTTT | . | . | TRBJ1-3 | TRBV18
CASRSPPGHGYTF | TGTGCCAGCAGAAGTCCCCCGGGGCATGGCTACACCTTC | . | . | TRBJ1-2 | TRBV28
CASSLNEGFTYEQYF | TGTGCCAGCAGCTTAAACGAGGGATTCACCTACGAGCAGTACTTC | . | . | TRBJ2-7 | TRBV11-2
CASSENREGETQYF | TGTGCCAGCAGCGAGAACAGGGAAGGGGAGACCCAGTACTTC | . | . | TRBJ2-5 | TRBV5-4
CASSYSYEQYF | TGTGCCAGCAGCTACTCCTACGAGCAGTACTTC | . | . | TRBJ2-7 | TRBV5-6
CAISEILYEQYF | TGTGCCATCAGTGAGATTCTGTACGAGCAGTACTTC | . | few | TRBJ2-7 | TRBV10-3
CASSLSGTGGYGYTF | TGTGCCAGCAGTTTATCCGGGACAGGGGGCTATGGCTACACCTTC | TRBD1 | . | TRBJ1-2 | TRBV28
CASSQWGDTQYF | TGTGCCAGCAGCCAGTGGGGGGATACGCAGTATTTT | . | . | TRBJ2-3 | TRBV7-9
CSVEGQGANVLTF | TGCAGCGTTGAAGGACAGGGGGCCAACGTCCTGACTTTC | . | . | TRBJ2-6 | TRBV29-1
CASGSGQGSTDTQYF | TGTGCCAGCGGTTCCGGGCAGGGGAGCACAGATACGCAGTATTTT | . | . | TRBJ2-3 | TRBV28
CASRPGLAGPFRF | TGTGCCAGCAGGCCGGGACTAGCGGGCCCTTTTCGCTTC | TRBD2 | . | TRBJ2-7 | TRBV7-2
CASSAGGDTYGYTF | TGTGCCAGCAGCGCGGGGGGGGACACCTATGGCTACACCTTC | . | . | TRBJ1-2 | TRBV9
CASSMWGRGGTDTQYF | TGTGCCAGTAGTATGTGGGGGCGAGGAGGCACAGATACGCAGTATTTT | . | . | TRBJ2-3 | TRBV19
CASSLGLAGGAYNEQFF | TGCGCCAGCAGCTTGGGTCTAGCGGGAGGCGCCTACAATGAGCAGTTCTTC | TRBD2 | . | TRBJ2-1 | TRBV5-1
CASSLLVVGEKLFF | TGTGCCAGCAGTTTACTGGTGGTAGGAGAAAAACTGTTTTTT | . | . | TRBJ1-4 | TRBV28
CASSLAGRGGNTIYF | TGTGCCAGCAGCTTAGCCGGCAGGGGAGGAAACACCATATATTTT | . | . | TRBJ1-3 | TRBV7-3
CASSTPTNQETQYF | TGTGCCAGCAGTACCCCGACCAACCAAGAGACCCAGTACTTC | . | . | TRBJ2-5 | TRBV5-5
CASRSYGYTF | TGTGCCAGCAGGTCGTATGGCTACACCTTC | . | . | TRBJ1-2 | TRBV6-5
CASSLGADTQYF | TGTGCCAGCAGCTTAGGGGCAGATACGCAGTATTTT | . | . | TRBJ2-3 | TRBV7-9
CASSPRGQETQYF | TGTGCCAGCTCACCACGAGGGCAAGAGACCCAGTACTTC | . | . | TRBJ2-5 | TRBV18
CASSRWLLAGESEQFF | TGTGCCAGCAGCCGCTGGCTACTAGCGGGGGAATCTGAGCAGTTCTTC | TRBD2 | . | TRBJ2-1 | TRBV28
CASTGGGNEQYF | TGTGCCAGCACGGGAGGTGGTAACGAGCAGTACTTC | TRBD2 | . | TRBJ2-7 | TRBV2
CASSLWASTSGSNYEQFF | TGTGCCAGCAGTTTATGGGCCTCGACTAGCGGGAGTAACTATGAGCAGTTCTTC | TRBD2 | . | TRBJ2-1 | TRBV28
CAILIGTGKLGNTIYF | TGTGCCATCCTCATCGGGACAGGGAAGCTGGGAAACACCATATATTTT | TRBD1 | . | TRBJ1-3 | TRBV2
CASSALRASGRRTYNEQFF | TGTGCCAGCAGTGCCCTTAGGGCTAGCGGGAGGCGAACCTACAATGAGCAGTTCTTC | TRBD2 | . | TRBJ2-1 | TRBV2
CASSYGNQETQYF | TGCGCCAGCAGCTACGGGAACCAAGAGACCCAGTACTTC | . | few | TRBJ2-5 | TRBV5-1
CASSPPDRSGYGYTF | TGTGCCAGTAGTCCCCCGGACAGGTCCGGATATGGCTACACCTTC | TRBD1 | . | TRBJ1-2 | TRBV19
CASSISGGSSYEQYF | TGTGCCAGTAGTATCAGCGGGGGAAGCTCCTACGAGCAGTACTTC | TRBD2 | . | TRBJ2-7 | TRBV19
CASSAEESTNEKLFF | TGTGCCAGCAGTGCTGAGGAGTCCACTAATGAAAAACTGTTTTTT | . | . | TRBJ1-4 | TRBV2
CASSLTLLTDTQYF | TGTGCCAGCAGCCTGACTCTCCTCACAGATACGCAGTATTTT | . | . | TRBJ2-3 | TRBV4-2
CASSEWVGWSYNEQFF | TGTGCCAGCAGTGAATGGGTCGGTTGGTCCTACAATGAGCAGTTCTTC | . | . | TRBJ2-1 | TRBV25-1
CASSLGLAGVEDTQYF | TGCGCCAGCAGCTTGGGACTAGCGGGAGTCGAAGATACGCAGTATTTT | TRBD2 | . | TRBJ2-3 | TRBV5-1
CASSLGQGNQPQHF | TGTGCCAGCAGCCTCGGACAGGGCAATCAGCCCCAGCATTTT | TRBD1 | . | TRBJ1-5 | TRBV4-2